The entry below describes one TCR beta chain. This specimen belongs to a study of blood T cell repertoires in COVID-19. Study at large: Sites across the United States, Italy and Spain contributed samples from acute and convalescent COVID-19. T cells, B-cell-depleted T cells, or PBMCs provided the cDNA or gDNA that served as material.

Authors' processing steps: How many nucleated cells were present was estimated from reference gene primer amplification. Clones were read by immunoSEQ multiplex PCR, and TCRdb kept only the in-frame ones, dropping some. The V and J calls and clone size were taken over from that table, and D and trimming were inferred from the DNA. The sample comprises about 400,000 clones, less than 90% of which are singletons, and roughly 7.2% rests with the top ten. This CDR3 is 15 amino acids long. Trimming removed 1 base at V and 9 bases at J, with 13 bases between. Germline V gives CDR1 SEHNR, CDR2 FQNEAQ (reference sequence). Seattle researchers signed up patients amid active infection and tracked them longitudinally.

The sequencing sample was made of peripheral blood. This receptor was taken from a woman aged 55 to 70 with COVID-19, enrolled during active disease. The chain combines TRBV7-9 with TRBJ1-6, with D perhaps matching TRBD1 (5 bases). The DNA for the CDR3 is TGTGCCAGCAGCTTAGTGCAGGGTAGCAGTTCACCCCTCCACTTT. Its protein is CASSLVQGSSSPLHF.